These 13 T cell receptor beta chains were all obtained from the same sample, sequenced in a study of CD4 T cells in relation to SARS-CoV-2 and coronaviruses. Method: immunoSEQ multiplex PCR; TCRdb's copy keeps in-frame clones and lacks some. This table holds some 30,000 clones, 75% to 80% found once. These receptors are not linked to any known antigen. CD4+ T cells from unexposed donors were obtained before the COVID-19 pandemic (2011-2018). Isolation of CD4+ T cells took place after around 11 days in culture. Sequencing input: CD4+ T cells from PBMCs, cultured in vitro. These receptors originate from a human donor in good health.

A few counts support this clone. J is TRBJ1-1 and V is TRBV13; TRBD1 matches 7 bases. The V gene's germline CDR1 is PRHDT and CDR2 FYEKMQ (reference sequence). The CDR3 has 14 amino acids. V was clipped by 5 bases and J by 4 bases; unmatched bases: 7. CDR3 protein: CASSDPDRATEAFF. The CDR3, as DNA: TGTGCCAGCAGCGACCCCGACAGGGCCACTGAAGCTTTCTTT.

This sequence joins TRBV3-1 (or the pseudogene TRBV3-2) and TRBJ2-7; 7 bases are shared with TRBD2. V gave up 0 bases and J gave up 2 bases; unmatched junction bases: 4. Germline V gene data show CDR1 as LGHDT and CDR2 as YNNKEL (reference sequence). The CDR3 runs to 15 residues. CDR3 nucleotide sequence: TGTGCCAGCAGCCAAGATCTGGCGGGGGCCTACGAGCAGTACTTC. Protein product: CASSQDLAGAYEQYF.

This clone has more than one count but fewer than ten. This chain links TRBV6-1 with TRBJ1-1, with D tentatively TRBD1 (5 bases). Germline CDR1 and CDR2: MNHNS and SASEGT. V gave up 2 bases and J gave up 5 bases, with 12 bases separating them. This CDR3 contains 14 residues. The CDR3 spells CASSELAGITEAFF. In DNA form, the CDR3 reads TGTGCCAGCAGTGAACTGGCAGGGATAACTGAAGCTTTCTTT.

V usage is TRBV9 and J usage is TRBJ2-2, with D possibly matching TRBD1 (5 bases). The CDR3 covers 15 residues. V shed 2 bases and J shed 4 bases, with 12 bases lying between them. Germline CDR1 and CDR2: SGDLS and YYNGEE. The CDR3 protein is CASSVRQGSTGELFF. In DNA, the CDR3 is TGTGCCAGCAGCGTCCGGCAGGGCAGCACCGGGGAGCTGTTTTTT. Full variable domain (outside the CDR3, taken from reference TRBV9 and TRBJ2-2): DSGVTQTPKHLITATGQRVTLRCSPRSGDLSVYWYQQSLDQGLQFLIQYYNGEERAKGNILERFSAQQFPDLHSELNLSSLELGDSALYFCASSVRQGSTGELFFGEGSRLTVL.

The chain is built from TRBV25-1 and TRBJ2-6, with D possibly being TRBD2 (5 bases). This CDR3 has 17 amino acids. V dropped 5 bases and J dropped 0 bases, with 14 bases sitting between them. The V gene's germline CDR1 is MGHDK and CDR2 SYGVNS. CDR3 sequence: CASSSGGPSSGANVLTF. As DNA, the CDR3 is TGTGCCAGCAGTAGTGGAGGCCCTAGCTCTGGGGCCAACGTCCTGACTTTC.

V and J are TRBV29-1 and TRBJ2-5; D tentatively reads TRBD1 or TRBD2 (6 bases each). V gave up 4 bases and J gave up 4 bases, with 16 bases separating them. Germline CDR1 is SQVTM and CDR2 is ANQGSEA. This CDR3 comprises 14 residues. The CDR3 DNA reads as TGCAGCGTTGTCCCGGGGGCGCTGGCAGAGACCCAGTACTTC. It encodes CSVVPGALAETQYF. Full variable domain (rest looked up from reference TRBV29-1 and TRBJ2-5): SAVISQKPSRDICQRGTSLTIQCQVDSQVTMMFWYRQQPGQSLTLIATANQGSEATYESGFVIDKFPISRPNLTFSTLTVSNMSPEDSSIYLCSVVPGALAETQYFGPGTRLLVL.

J is TRBJ2-1 and V is TRBV7-3; D may be TRBD1 (6 bases). The CDR3 is 16 amino acids. The V gene's germline CDR1 is SGHTA and CDR2 FQGTGA. V lost 5 bases and J lost 0, with 14 bases in between. CDR3 sequence reads: CASSDPGTNSYNEQFF. CDR3 bases: TGTGCCAGCAGCGACCCCGGGACAAACTCCTACAATGAGCAGTTCTTC.

This sequence joins TRBV19 and TRBJ2-1, with 7 bases lining up with TRBD2. This CDR3 is built from 16 residues. Per germline, CDR1 LNHDA and CDR2 SQIVND (reference sequence). Losses at the gene ends were 5 bases for V and 3 bases for J; bases not matched to a gene: 10. The CDR3: CASSSPGTIFYNEQFF. The DNA for the CDR3 is TGTGCCAGTAGTTCCCCCGGGACTATTTTCTACAATGAGCAGTTCTTC.

The rearrangement links TRBV6-5 to TRBJ2-3; D unresolved. The ends were cut back, 3 bases at V and 4 bases at J, with 11 bases in the middle. The CDR3 sequence is 14 residues long. Germline assignment: CDR1 MNHEY and CDR2 SVGAGI. CDR3 nucleotide sequence: TGTGCCAGCAGTTATTGGGTCGGCTCAGATACGCAGTATTTT. Its translation is CASSYWVGSDTQYF.

J is TRBJ1-6 and V is TRBV6-5; D is unclear. Trimming removed 0 bases at V and 0 bases at J, with 6 bases between. The CDR3 runs 16 residues. The germline V gene encodes CDR1 MNHEY and CDR2 SVGAGI. The CDR3 DNA sequence: TGTGCCAGCAGTTACTCAGGGCGCTCCTATAATTCACCCCTCCACTTT. It translates to CASSYSGRSYNSPLHF.

The rearrangement uses TRBV6-2 or TRBV6-3 and TRBJ2-7; no clear D gene. Trimming took off 2 bases at V and 1 base at J, with 3 bases between the two ends. CDR1 is MNHEY, CDR2 SVGEGT, per germline. The CDR3 runs 12 residues. This CDR3 reads CASSYTSYEQYF. The CDR3 DNA is TGTGCCAGCAGTTACACTTCCTACGAGCAGTACTTC.

The chain employs TRBV19 and TRBJ2-7; 10 bases are a match to TRBD2. Per the germline V gene, CDR1 is LNHDA and CDR2 is SQIVND (reference sequence). Losses at the gene ends were 4 bases for V and 5 bases for J; bases not matched to a gene: 11. The CDR3 has 16 residues. As DNA, the CDR3 is TGTGCCAGTAGTACCAACCAACTAGCGGGGATGGACGAGCAGTACTTC. It translates to CASSTNQLAGMDEQYF.

The count of this clone is one. The J gene is TRBJ2-3, the V gene TRBV9, with D possibly being TRBD2 (6 bases). Germline assignment: CDR1 SGDLS and CDR2 YYNGEE. There are 13 residues in the CDR3. With 7 bases removed from V and 4 bases from J, the gap between germline ends came to 13 bases. For the CDR3, the DNA is TGTGCCAGCCGGAGGGAAGTATCAGATACGCAGTATTTT. This codes for CASRREVSDTQYF.